One sample yielded the 22 T cell receptor beta chains listed below, sequenced in a study of cytomegalovirus exposure and HLA in healthy donors. The study ran its PCR with 60 Vbeta and 13 Jbeta primers. Sequencing was performed with immunoSEQ multiplex PCR; in TCRdb, only in-frame clones are kept and a portion is missing. The repertoire consists of 150,000 to 200,000 clones, with roughly three quarters occurring once and the leading ten covering around 2.3%. The sequenced sample consisted of PBMCs. These receptor sequences come from a woman between 50 and 59 years old in good health and CMV-seronegative.

J is TRBJ1-3 and V is TRBV5-5, with 9 bases fitting TRBD1. The CDR3 extends over 16 amino acids. Trimming at V came to 3 bases and at J to 3 bases, leaving 7 bases not matched to a gene. Germline CDR1 is SGHKS and CDR2 is YYEKEE (reference sequence). In nucleotides, the CDR3 is TGTGCCAGCAGCTCCCTGGGACAGGGAGATGGAAACACCATATATTTT. It is translated as CASSSLGQGDGNTIYF.

The genes are TRBV21-1 and TRBJ2-7; the table's D call TRBD1 went unverified against the DNA. TRBV21-1 is a pseudogene. This CDR3 has 12 residues. Written as DNA, the CDR3 is TGTGCCAGCAGGAAGATGACAACCGAGCAGTACTTC. Translation gives CASRKMTTEQYF.

The chain has TRBV27 and TRBJ1-5; TRBD1 aligns across 12 bases. Trimming cost V 2 bases and J 5 bases; bases outside gene matches: 4. The CDR3 runs 16 residues. The germline CDR1 and CDR2 sequences are MNHEY and SMNVEV (reference sequence). The CDR3 protein is CASSLLGQGAYQPQHF. The CDR3 nucleotides read TGTGCCAGCAGTTTACTGGGACAGGGGGCTTATCAGCCCCAGCATTTT.

This chain uses TRBV7-9 with TRBJ1-2; maybe TRBD1 (6 bases). Deletions cut 5 bases from V and 8 bases from J, with 9 bases between. Germline V gene data show CDR1 as SEHNR and CDR2 as FQNEAQ (reference sequence). The CDR3 covers 11 residues. This CDR3 reads CASSGGWGYTF. The CDR3 DNA reads TGTGCCAGCAGCGGGGGCTGGGGCTACACCTTC.

The rearrangement joins TRBV30 to TRBJ1-6; D gene uncertain. The V gene's germline CDR1 is GTSNPN and CDR2 SVGIG (reference sequence). This CDR3 is built from 12 residues. Trimming left V 7 bases short and J 10 bases short, with 14 bases between. The DNA for the CDR3 is TGTGCCTTGGGCCCGCGATCGTCACCCCTCCACTTT. Translated: CALGPRSSPLHF.

The gene calls are TRBV28 and TRBJ1-1, with D possibly matching TRBD1 (5 bases). The germline CDR1 and CDR2 sequences are MDHEN and SYDVKM. Between the trimmed V and J ends, which lost 3 bases and 1 base, there was a span of 6 bases. The CDR3 runs 13 residues. CDR3 region: CASSFTGNTEAFF. The CDR3 DNA reads as TGTGCCAGCAGTTTTACAGGGAACACTGAAGCTTTCTTT.

V gene TRBV10-1 combines with J gene TRBJ2-3, with D maybe TRBD1 (7 bases). Germline V gene data show CDR1 as WNHNN and CDR2 as SYGVQD (reference sequence). CDR3 length equals 15 residues. With 4 bases removed from V and 0 bases from J, the gap between germline ends came to 11 bases. The CDR3 coding sequence is TGCGCCAGCAGTGTGACAGGGACTAGCACAGATACGCAGTATTTT. It encodes CASSVTGTSTDTQYF.

This sequence joins TRBV7-9 and TRBJ2-3; D perhaps matches TRBD2 (5 bases). The length of the CDR3 is 12 residues. CDR1 is SEHNR, CDR2 FQNEAQ, per germline (reference sequence). The CDR3 sequence: CSAGPVPDTQYF. Written as DNA, the CDR3 is TGTTCCGCGGGCCCCGTTCCAGATACGCAGTATTTT. The variable domain in full, completed from reference TRBV7-9 and TRBJ2-3, reads DTGVSQNPRHKITKRGQNVTFRCDPISEHNRLYWYRQTLGQGPEFLTYFQNEAQLEKSRLLSDRFSAERPKGSFSTLEIQRTEQGDSAMYLCSAGPVPDTQYFGPGTRLTVL.

V and J are TRBV28 and TRBJ1-4; no reliable D call. Germline lookup yields CDR1 MDHEN and CDR2 SYDVKM. Trimming removed 8 bases at V and 0 bases at J, with 4 bases between. This CDR3 is built from 12 residues. The CDR3 sequence: CASFTTNEKLFF. The DNA for the CDR3 is TGTGCCAGCTTTACAACTAATGAAAAACTGTTTTTT.

The genes are TRBV18 and TRBJ1-5, with D hard to call. The CDR3 covers 14 residues. V gave up 3 bases and J gave up 4 bases, with 10 bases separating them. Germline V CDR1 and CDR2: KGHSH, LQKENI. CDR3 bases: TGTGCCAGCTCACCGCCCAGTCTGAATCAGCCCCAGCATTTT. It encodes CASSPPSLNQPQHF.

As concerns this clone: One end of the junction does not line up with germline, which may come from a read error. The genes are TRBV7-9 and TRBJ1-2; 8 nucleotides line up with TRBD1. The germline V gene encodes CDR1 SEHNR and CDR2 FQNEAQ (reference sequence). The CDR3 is 18 amino acids. This CDR3 reads CSSSPFLGQGITNYGYTF. CDR3 nucleotide sequence: TGTTCCAGCAGCCCCTTTCTCGGACAGGGAATTACAAACTATGGCTACACCTTC.

The chain combines TRBV7-9 with TRBJ1-3; possible D gene TRBD1, 6 bases. Germline loops: CDR1 SEHNR, CDR2 FQNEAQ (reference sequence). This CDR3 spans 15 amino acids. Trimming cost V 2 bases and J 4 bases, with 12 bases left between them. The CDR3 loop is CASSLPTGKGNTIYF. CDR3 bases: TGTGCCAGCAGCTTACCTACAGGGAAAGGAAACACCATATATTTT.

This chain links TRBV7-3 with TRBJ2-6; a possible D gene is TRBD2 (7 bases). The germline gives CDR1 SGHTA, CDR2 FQGTGA. The V end lost 5 bases, the J end lost 0 bases, and 23 bases lay between the germline ends. The CDR3 loop spans 20 amino acids. In DNA form, the CDR3 reads TGTGCCAGCAGCCCCCTCGGGACATTGCGGGGGAGCTCTGGGGCCAACGTCCTGACTTTC. Its protein is CASSPLGTLRGSSGANVLTF. The variable domain in full, completed from reference TRBV7-3 and TRBJ2-6, reads GAGVSQTPSNKVTEKGKYVELRCDPISGHTALYWYRQSLGQGPEFLIYFQGTGAADDSGLPNDRFFAVRPEGSVSTLKIQRTERGDSAVYLCASSPLGTLRGSSGANVLTFGAGSRLTVL.

The J gene is TRBJ2-1, the V gene TRBV6-5, with D possibly TRBD2 on 5 matching bases. The V gene's germline CDR1 is MNHEY and CDR2 SVGAGI. Trimming removed 7 bases at V and 0 bases at J, with 13 bases between. The CDR3 loop spans 15 amino acids. The CDR3 reads CASKPRESSYNEQFF. The CDR3 bases are TGTGCCAGCAAACCGAGGGAGAGCTCCTACAATGAGCAGTTCTTC.

The V gene is TRBV19, the J gene TRBJ2-1; D gene ambiguous. Per germline, CDR1 LNHDA and CDR2 SQIVND (reference sequence). The CDR3 consists of 15 residues. V was clipped by 5 bases and J by 0 bases, with 11 bases between them. CDR3 DNA: TGTGCCAGTAGTGTATCGGGTAGCTCCTACAATGAGCAGTTCTTC. Amino acid sequence: CASSVSGSSYNEQFF.

The J gene is TRBJ2-7, the V gene TRBV11-2; 9 bases are a match to TRBD1. This CDR3 contains 18 residues. V trimming: 3 bases; J trimming: 4 bases; junction bases outside the gene matches: 16. Germline-derived CDR1 and CDR2 are SGHAT and FQNNGV. CDR3 sequence (DNA): TGTGCCAGCAGCTTGTCCGATCCTCCCGGGACAGGGACGTACGAGCAGTACTTC. Amino acid sequence: CASSLSDPPGTGTYEQYF.

The V call is TRBV11-2, the J call TRBJ2-3, with 9 bases lining up with TRBD2. CDR1 is SGHAT, CDR2 FQNNGV, per germline. V was clipped by 5 bases and J by 4 bases; unmatched bases: 10. The CDR3 covers 16 residues. The CDR3 here is CASSPPGLALPDTQYF. CDR3 DNA sequence: TGTGCCAGCAGCCCACCGGGACTAGCCTTACCAGATACGCAGTATTTT. The entire variable domain, with the rest obtained from reference TRBV11-2 and TRBJ2-3, is as follows: EAGVAQSPRYKIIEKRQSVAFWCNPISGHATLYWYQQILGQGPKLLIQFQNNGVVDDSQLPKDRFSAERLKGVDSTLKIQPAKLEDSAVYLCASSPPGLALPDTQYFGPGTRLTVL.

With respect to this clone: This specimen includes other DNA sequences encoding the same CDR3. The V call is TRBV5-5, the J call TRBJ1-6; TRBD1 aligns across 7 bases. CDR1 is SGHKS, CDR2 YYEKEE, per germline (reference sequence). The CDR3 is 15 amino acids. J was trimmed by 3 bases and V by 4 bases; bases with no gene match: 4. CDR3 bases: TGTGCCAGCAGCCAGGGACAGAGCTATAATTCACCCCTCCACTTT. Its protein is CASSQGQSYNSPLHF.

The V call is TRBV9, the J call TRBJ2-3; no reliable D call. Looked up from germline, CDR1 is SGDLS and CDR2 is YYNGEE. V gave up 3 bases and J gave up 0 bases, with 11 bases separating them. This CDR3 is built from 15 residues. The CDR3 protein is CASSERTASTDTQYF. CDR3 bases: TGTGCCAGCAGCGAGAGAACAGCTAGCACAGATACGCAGTATTTT.

This clone was found a few times. This chain uses TRBV7-9 with TRBJ1-2; D not resolved. Germline CDR1 is SEHNR and CDR2 is FQNEAQ (reference sequence). Trimming took 5 bases from V and 0 from J, leaving 10 bases between them. The CDR3 is made up of 14 amino acids. The chain's CDR3 is CASSHPTPNYGYTF. CDR3 sequence (DNA): TGTGCCAGCAGCCACCCTACTCCTAACTATGGCTACACCTTC.

This chain joins TRBV6-4 and TRBJ2-1; D not resolved. Germline values: CDR1 MRHNA, CDR2 SNTAGT. This CDR3 is built from 13 residues. The V end was cut by 3 bases, the J end by 5 bases, with 8 bases between. The chain's CDR3 is CASSEGRDNEQFF. In nucleotides, the CDR3 is TGTGCCAGCAGTGAGGGTCGGGACAATGAGCAGTTCTTC.

The chain joins TRBV15 to TRBJ2-7; TRBD1 agrees at 7 bases. The germline V gene has CDR1 LNHNV and CDR2 YYDKDF (reference sequence). V lost 2 bases to trimming and J lost 4 bases; unmatched junction nucleotides: 8. The CDR3 is 15 amino acids. CDR3 sequence reads: CATSRSGDRIYEQYF. CDR3 bases: TGTGCCACCAGCAGATCCGGGGACAGAATTTACGAGCAGTACTTC.